This T cell receptor (beta chain) was recorded in a study of T cell changes during pregnancy in multiple sclerosis. Assay: immunoSEQ multiplex PCR; the TCRdb copy retains only in-frame clones and omits some. The sample lists around 57,000 clones; 90% to 95% were seen once. The CDR3 length is 14 residues. Germline V gene data show CDR1 as GTSNPN and CDR2 as SVGIG (reference sequence). V dropped 4 bases and J dropped 6 bases, with 13 bases sitting between them. The specimen comprised peripheral blood, sampled after pregnancy. This receptor was identified in a female donor in good health, enrolled as a control in a pregnancy study. The V call is TRBV30, the J call TRBJ1-6, with D possibly TRBD1 on 6 matching bases. The CDR3 DNA reads as TGTGCCTGGACTGGACAGCAATCTAATTCACCCCTCCACTTT. It codes for CAWTGQQSNSPLHF. Full variable domain (remainder filled in from reference TRBV30 and TRBJ1-6): SQTIHQWPATLVQPVGSPLSLECTVEGTSNPNLYWYRQAAGRGLQLLFYSVGIGQISSEVPQNLSASRPQDRQFILSSKKLLLSDSGFYLCAWTGQQSNSPLHFGNGTRLTVT.